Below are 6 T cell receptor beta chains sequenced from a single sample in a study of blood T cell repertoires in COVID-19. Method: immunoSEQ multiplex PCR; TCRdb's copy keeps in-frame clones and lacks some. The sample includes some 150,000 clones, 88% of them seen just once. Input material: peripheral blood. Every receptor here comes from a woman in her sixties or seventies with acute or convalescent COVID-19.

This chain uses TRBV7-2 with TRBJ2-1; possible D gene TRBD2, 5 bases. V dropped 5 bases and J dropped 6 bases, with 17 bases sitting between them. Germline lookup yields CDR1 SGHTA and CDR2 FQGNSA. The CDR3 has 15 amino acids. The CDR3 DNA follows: TGTGCCAGCAGCCGCAGCGGTAATAGAGCCAATGAGCAGTTCTTC. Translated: CASSRSGNRANEQFF.

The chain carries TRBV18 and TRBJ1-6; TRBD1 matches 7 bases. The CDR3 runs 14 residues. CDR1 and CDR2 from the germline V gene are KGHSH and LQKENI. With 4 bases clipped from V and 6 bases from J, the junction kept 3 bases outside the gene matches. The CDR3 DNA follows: TGTGCCAGCTCACGGGGACAGCCTAATTCACCCCTCCACTTT. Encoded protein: CASSRGQPNSPLHF. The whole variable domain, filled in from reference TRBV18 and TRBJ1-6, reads NAGVMQNPRHLVRRRGQEARLRCSPMKGHSHVYWYRQLPEEGLKFMVYLQKENIIDESGMPKERFSAEFPKEGPSILRIQQVVRGDSAAYFCASSRGQPNSPLHFGNGTRLTVT.

CDR3 loop: CASSSEAAESYGYTF. The CDR3 DNA is TGTGCCAGCAGCTCGGAGGCGGCCGAGTCCTATGGCTACACCTTC. The J gene is TRBJ1-2, the V gene TRBV28; D is unclear. The germline V gene has CDR1 MDHEN and CDR2 SYDVKM. The germline V and J ends were trimmed by 6 bases and 4 bases, with 18 bases remaining between them. This CDR3 has 15 residues.

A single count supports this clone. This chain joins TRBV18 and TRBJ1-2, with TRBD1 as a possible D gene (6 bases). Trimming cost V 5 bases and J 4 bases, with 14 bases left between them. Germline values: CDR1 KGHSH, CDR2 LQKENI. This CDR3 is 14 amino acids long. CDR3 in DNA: TGTGCCAGCTCAGCAACCGGGACAAGCTATGGCTACACCTTC. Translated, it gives CASSATGTSYGYTF.

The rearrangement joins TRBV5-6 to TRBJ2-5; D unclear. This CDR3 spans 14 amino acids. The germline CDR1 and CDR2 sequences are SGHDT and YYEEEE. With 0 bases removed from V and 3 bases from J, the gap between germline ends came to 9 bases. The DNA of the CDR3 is TGTGCCAGCAGCTTGGTTGGCATGGAAGAGACCCAGTACTTC. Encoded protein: CASSLVGMEETQYF.

CDR3 amino acids: CASSPGLADTGELFF. The CDR3 nucleotides are TGTGCCAGCAGCCCGGGACTAGCGGACACCGGGGAGCTGTTTTTT. The chain combines TRBV9 with TRBJ2-2, with 11 bases identical to TRBD2. Trimming removed 4 bases from V and 3 bases from J; junction bases left unmatched: 2. Germline values: CDR1 SGDLS, CDR2 YYNGEE. The length of the CDR3 is 15 residues.